This TCR beta chain was sequenced in a study of monozygotic twins with inflammatory bowel disease. In preparing each TCR library, 3500 ng of total RNA was used. UMIs incorporating a 6-nucleotide sample barcode were appended by means of template switching. TCRdb reprocessed the 5' RACE reads; each CDR3 protein has one entry and no DNA is given. Its table lists around 220,000 distinct CDR3 sequences. The germline CDR1 and CDR2 sequences are SGHRS and YFSETQ. The CDR3 has 14 residues. Overall study results and limits: The sharing of clonotypes with others was lower in IBD patients than in healthy twins, especially with disease activity. By inverse Simpson index, TCRbeta diversity was lower in IBD patients than in healthy co-twins.

Concerning this clonotype: What it binds is unknown.

Material for sequencing was blood. The chain recombines TRBV5-1 with TRBJ2-3; TCRdb's D call, TRBD2, is unchecked because there is no DNA. This TCR was sampled from a human donor with ulcerative colitis or Crohn's disease, or a healthy co-twin of an affected twin (not recorded which). Here the CDR3 reads CASSSLASTDTQYF.